The TCR beta chain described here comes from a study of T cell changes during pregnancy in multiple sclerosis (dated by TCRdb to 2018 to 2020). In terms of the full investigation: Changes in the T cell repertoire over the course of pregnancy were examined in this study in women with multiple sclerosis.

In the case of this clone: Its antigen specificity is not known. Per-nucleotide qualities are absent, and no much larger clonotype sits a single base away.

Libraries were prepared through the immunoSEQ multiplex PCR assay. TCRdb holds this immuneACCESS table with in-frame rearrangements only. Some clones are missing; in checked studies, unresolved V genes explain under half, and the rest has no known cause. The sample contains 85,000 to 100,000 clones, about 92% of them found a single time. Of the sample, approximately 2.6% is held by the ten largest clones. The CDR3 numbers 16 residues from cysteine through phenylalanine. Left in the record is the CDR3 DNA by itself, 48 bases read in frame from the first base. Here V drops 5 bases and J drops 5 bases, and the junction holds 14 bases not matched to any gene. Per the germline V gene, LGHNA is the CDR1 and YNFKEQ is the CDR2.

The V and J segments used are TRBV4-2 and TRBJ2-7; 8 of the junction bases match TRBD2. Sequencing used peripheral blood, obtained in the first trimester of pregnancy. The sequence was collected from a female donor with multiple sclerosis, enrolled in a pregnancy study. The sequence in DNA is TGTGCCAGCAGCTCCGCTCGGACTAGCCGGAGCGACGAGCAGTACTTC. Protein translation: CASSSARTSRSDEQYF.